The rows below give T cell receptor beta chains drawn from one sample of a study of identical twins. Via MiXCR, TCRdb re-called the 5' RACE reads, giving one row per CDR3 protein. The table includes approximately 490,000 distinct CDR3 sequences, about 22% detected once. These data were likewise used in another study, on yellow fever vaccine responses in identical twins.

The sample taken for sequencing was CD4+ T cells sorted from blood. These receptors originate from a young woman in good health. The CDR3 runs from the conserved cysteine through the conserved F or W. A D gene is named only where the DNA matches it firmly. Clone size is given for some rows only: seen once, a few or many times, or a class if the clone is expanded.

>TRBJ2-2|NA|TRBD2|TRBV9
CASSKGTSGSTGELFF
TGTGCCAGCAGCAAAGGGACTAGCGGGAGTACCGGGGAGCTGTTTTTT
>TRBJ2-3|NA|NA|TRBV19
CASSQPPADTQYF
TGTGCCAGTAGCCAACCCCCCGCAGATACGCAGTATTTT
>TRBJ2-2|NA|TRBD1|TRBV10-3
CAISESPGQGITGELFF
TGTGCCATCAGTGAGTCTCCCGGACAGGGGATCACCGGGGAGCTGTTTTTT
>TRBJ2-3|few|TRBD2|TRBV5-6
CASSNGGVVWGLNTDTQYF
TGTGCCAGCAGCAATGGGGGAGTAGTCTGGGGACTAAACACAGATACGCAGTATTTT
>TRBJ1-1|many|TRBD1|TRBV5-5
CASSFPGQGAAAFF
TGTGCCAGCAGCTTCCCGGGACAGGGGGCGGCAGCTTTCTTT
>TRBJ2-1|NA|TRBD1|TRBV2
CASKGGQGPYNEQFF
TGTGCCAGCAAGGGGGGACAGGGACCCTACAATGAGCAGTTCTTC
>TRBJ2-2|few|NA|TRBV15
CATSSNRAGTGELFF
TGTGCCACCAGCAGTAACCGCGCAGGAACCGGGGAGCTGTTTTTT
>TRBJ2-5|NA|NA|TRBV6-1
CASSQSGLGETQYF
TGTGCCAGCAGCCAGAGCGGGCTCGGGGAGACCCAGTACTTC
>TRBJ1-1|few|NA|TRBV6-1
CASSEGVGMNTEAFF
TGTGCCAGCAGTGAAGGGGTAGGAATGAACACTGAAGCTTTCTTT
>TRBJ2-1|few|NA|TRBV20-1
CSARGHAGGNNEQFF
TGCAGTGCTAGGGGGCATGCTGGCGGGAACAATGAGCAGTTCTTC
>TRBJ2-1|NA|TRBD1|TRBV5-1
CASSPDRGKDNSYNEQFF
TGCGCCAGCAGCCCGGACAGGGGGAAAGATAACTCCTACAATGAGCAGTTCTTC
>TRBJ2-5|few|TRBD2|TRBV7-8
CASSPGGSGIIRETQYF
TGTGCCAGCAGCCCCGGAGGGAGCGGGATTATTCGTGAGACCCAGTACTTC
>TRBJ2-1|NA|NA|TRBV7-2
CASSSGVAHEQFF
TGTGCCAGCAGCTCAGGGGTAGCACATGAGCAGTTCTTC
>TRBJ2-3|once|NA|TRBV7-2
CASSLSRGYTDTQYF
TGTGCCAGCAGCTTAAGCCGTGGTTACACAGATACGCAGTATTTT
>TRBJ1-2|NA|NA|TRBV3-1
CASSSQQVAGRNYGYTF
TGTGCCAGCAGCTCCCAGCAGGTGGCGGGGAGAAACTATGGCTACACCTTC
>TRBJ1-2|few|TRBD1|TRBV6-5
CASSNPRQGTNYGYTF
TGTGCCAGCAGTAACCCAAGACAGGGGACTAACTATGGCTACACCTTC
>TRBJ2-7|once|NA|TRBV28
CASSPPIRGGEQYF
TGTGCCAGCAGTCCACCCATTCGGGGAGGCGAGCAGTACTTC
>TRBJ2-1|NA|NA|TRBV4-2
CASSQEKGAVLEQFF
TGTGCCAGCAGCCAAGAGAAAGGAGCCGTCCTTGAGCAGTTCTTC